This T cell receptor beta chain was profiled in a study of OX40 agonist ivuxolimab in advanced cancers. Study-level findings and limits: CD4+ and CD8+ T cells in blood underwent clonal expansion by week 6 at 0.1 to 3.0 mg/kg.

With baseline, cycle 4 day 1, and cycle 7 day 1 as timepoints, blood was sampled. The protocol was immunoSEQ multiplex PCR, while the TCRdb copy is restricted to in-frame clones and leaves out a portion. Here the sample spans 22,000 or so clones, roughly 82% being singletons. The length of the CDR3 is 17 residues. V lost 1 base, J lost 1 base, and 17 bases lay in between. CDR1 is SGHRS, CDR2 YFSETQ, per germline. On this clone itself: Its target is unknown.

This material consisted of CD4+ or CD8+ T cells sorted from blood, taken in a trial of the OX40 agonist ivuxolimab. The chain joins TRBV5-1 to TRBJ1-1, with D tentatively TRBD1 (5 bases). The clonotype was recovered from an adult with an advanced solid tumor such as melanoma, head and neck, liver or kidney cancer. Here the CDR3 reads CASSLYRVGPTNTEAFF. DNA for the CDR3: TGCGCCAGCAGCTTGTACCGAGTGGGACCGACGAACACTGAAGCTTTCTTT.